These 8 T cell receptor beta chains share one sample of origin, sequenced in a study of Graves' ophthalmopathy and Graves' hyperthyroidism. The study amplified TCR beta CDR3 regions using RNA transcripts. Second-round multiplex PCR came after a first-round RT-PCR that employed HTBI primers. One entry per CDR3 protein results from TCRdb running MiXCR on the multiplex PCR reads. This sample has about 740,000 distinct CDR3 sequences, with around 40% found just once. The specimen was peripheral blood. The receptors were sampled from an adult man with Graves' ophthalmopathy.

This clonotype was detected many times. The rearrangement links TRBV2 to TRBJ1-4, with 7 bases fitting TRBD1. Germline values: CDR1 SNHLY, CDR2 FYNNEI. V lost 3 bases and J lost 4; bases outside the gene matches: 8. The length of the CDR3 is 16 residues. For the CDR3, the DNA is TGTGCCAGCAGTGATGGGACAGACAACGTTAATGAAAAACTGTTTTTT. This encodes CASSDGTDNVNEKLFF.

This clonotype appeared many times. The gene calls are TRBV2 and TRBJ1-4, with 7 nucleotides matching TRBD1. This CDR3 is 14 amino acids long. V shed 8 bases, J shed 10 bases, and the junction held 13 bases outside the gene matches. Germline V CDR1 and CDR2: SNHLY, FYNNEI. In DNA form, the CDR3 reads TGTGCCAGCGGAGTTCCAGGGGGGAAAGGAAAACTGTTTTTT. This sequence encodes CASGVPGGKGKLFF.

In this sample, this clonotype turned up a few times. This rearrangement joins TRBV7-3 to TRBJ2-2; D is unclear. The CDR3 consists of 13 residues. The V gene's germline CDR1 is SGHTA and CDR2 FQGTGA. V lost 5 bases and J 5 bases, leaving 9 bases between the germline ends. Here the CDR3 reads CASSHFGTGELFF. The CDR3 region has the DNA TGTGCCAGCAGCCACTTTGGTACCGGGGAGCTGTTTTTT.

The sample holds many counts of this clonotype. J is TRBJ1-4 and V is TRBV11-2; 7 bases fit TRBD1. The J segment lost 7 bases and the V segment lost 5 bases, leaving 7 bases of the junction unmatched. From germline, CDR1 is SGHAT and CDR2 FQNNGV. There are 14 residues in the CDR3. CDR3 loop: CASSPWGTVEKLFF. DNA of the CDR3: TGTGCCAGCAGCCCTTGGGGGACAGTTGAAAAACTGTTTTTT.

This clonotype was picked up many times. V and J are TRBV11-2 and TRBJ2-7; no clear D gene. V was pared by 4 bases and J by 4 bases, with 8 bases between. The V gene's germline CDR1 is SGHAT and CDR2 FQNNGV. The CDR3 loop spans 12 amino acids. The CDR3: CASSSRVYEQYF. The CDR3 region has the DNA TGTGCCAGCAGCTCCCGGGTGTACGAGCAGTACTTC.

This clonotype occurred a few times. The gene calls are TRBV19 and TRBJ1-5, with 8 nucleotides matching TRBD1. The CDR3 consists of 15 residues. V was clipped by 5 bases and J by 4 bases; unmatched bases: 7. CDR1 LNHDA and CDR2 SQIVND come from the germline V gene (reference sequence). For the CDR3, the DNA is TGTGCCAGTAGTGTCCGGGACAGGCTAAATCAGCCCCAGCATTTT. Translating gives CASSVRDRLNQPQHF.

In regard to this clonotype: A read error may produce the germline difference seen at one junction end. This chain connects TRBV10-1 to TRBJ2-5, with D maybe TRBD2 (5 bases). The CDR3 is made up of 14 amino acids. Germline loops: CDR1 WNHNN, CDR2 SYGVQD (reference sequence). CDR3: CASSPGSLTGEQYF. The CDR3 DNA reads as TGTGCCAGCAGCCCCGGGTCCCTAACTGGGGAGCAGTACTTC.

The rearrangement joins TRBV20-1 to TRBJ2-7; weak D call: TRBD1 (6 bases). V lost 0 bases and J 3 bases, leaving 15 bases between the germline ends. CDR3 length: 15 amino acids. Germline V CDR1 and CDR2: DFQATT, SNEGSKA (reference sequence). The CDR3 region is CSARDLGQDDYEQYF. The CDR3 region has the DNA TGCAGTGCTAGAGATCTGGGACAAGACGACTACGAGCAGTACTTC.